The 30 T cell receptor beta chains presented below share a single source sample, sequenced in a study of breast tumors, draining lymph nodes, adjacent tissues. Axillary draining lymph nodes of breast cancer patients supplied the node samples. TCRdb fed the multiplex PCR reads into MiXCR, producing one record per CDR3 protein. Of 140,000 or so distinct CDR3 sequences in the sample, around a third were seen once. The sequencing sample was made of axillary lymph node tissue. Receptors originate from a female donor with breast cancer. Some clones in this sample may be carry-over from other donors' samples.

This clonotype was detected many times. The chain employs TRBV7-9 and TRBJ2-2; D ambiguous. The CDR3 has 15 residues. Trimming cost V 1 base and J 0 bases, with 6 bases left between them. Per germline, CDR1 SEHNR and CDR2 FQNEAQ (reference sequence). In nucleotides, the CDR3 is TGTGCCAGCAGCTTAGTTTGGACGAACACCGGGGAGCTGTTTTTT. Its protein is CASSLVWTNTGELFF.

This clonotype was counted at least ten times. The gene calls are TRBV6-6 and TRBJ1-5; TRBD1 agrees at 7 bases. There are 17 residues in the CDR3. Germline V gene sequence: CDR1 MNHNY, CDR2 SVGAGI (reference sequence). The J segment lost 3 bases and the V segment lost 0 bases, leaving 8 bases of the junction unmatched. CDR3 residues: CASSYSSDREYNQPQHF. DNA for the CDR3: TGTGCCAGCAGTTACTCGTCCGACAGGGAATACAATCAGCCCCAGCATTTT.

This clonotype appeared many times. The rearrangement joins TRBV6-5 to TRBJ2-1; 8 bases map to TRBD1. This CDR3 comprises 16 residues. Germline V gene data show CDR1 as MNHEY and CDR2 as SVGAGI. With 6 bases clipped from V and 4 bases from J, the junction kept 11 bases outside the gene matches. The CDR3 bases are TGTGCCAGCAGCAATGAATACAGGGGGTTTTACAATGAGCAGTTCTTC. It is translated as CASSNEYRGFYNEQFF.

About this clonotype: A much larger clone differs from this one at a single base, so this may be a read error. The J gene is TRBJ2-6, the V gene TRBV20-1, with TRBD2 matching over 7 bases. The CDR3 loop spans 16 amino acids. The V gene's germline CDR1 is DFQATT and CDR2 SNEGSKA (reference sequence). The CDR3, as DNA: TGCAGTGCTGGCTCGGGAGGCGGGTCTGCGGCCAACGTCCTGACTTTC. Translation: CSAGSGGGSAANVLTF.

Ten or more counts support this clonotype. At one of its ends the junction is not consistent with the germline gene, which may arise from a read error. The J gene is TRBJ2-5, the V gene TRBV9, with D unclear. Germline values: CDR1 SGDLS, CDR2 YYNGEE. The CDR3 runs to 14 residues. CDR3 sequence (DNA): TGCGCCAGCAGCGTAGAAGGTTACCAAGAGACCCAGTACTTC. The encoded protein is CASSVEGYQETQYF.

Ten or more counts support this clonotype. V gene TRBV7-3 combines with J gene TRBJ2-1; 9 bases match TRBD2. Per germline, CDR1 SGHTA and CDR2 FQGTGA. The V segment lost 2 bases and the J segment 5 bases; nucleotides outside the gene matches: 4. The CDR3 consists of 15 residues. In DNA form, the CDR3 reads TGTGCCAGCAGCTTAGAGTTAGCGGGGGACAATGAGCAGTTCTTC. It specifies CASSLELAGDNEQFF.

This clonotype has at least ten counts. This chain joins TRBV3-1 and TRBJ1-2; 8 nucleotides match TRBD1. The germline gives CDR1 LGHDT, CDR2 YNNKEL (reference sequence). The V segment lost 2 bases and the J segment 4 bases; nucleotides outside the gene matches: 6. The CDR3 runs 15 residues. The chain's CDR3 is CASSQFRTGSYGYTF. The DNA of the CDR3 is TGTGCCAGCAGCCAATTTCGGACAGGGAGCTATGGCTACACCTTC. Complete variable domain (other parts from reference TRBV3-1 and TRBJ1-2): DTAVSQTPKYLVTQMGNDKSIKCEQNLGHDTMYWYKQDSKKFLKIMFSYNNKELIINETVPNRFSPKSPDKAHLNLHINSLELGDSAVYFCASSQFRTGSYGYTFGSGTRLTVV.

This clonotype was counted ten times or more. This rearrangement joins TRBV6-1 to TRBJ1-2, with D tentatively TRBD1 (5 bases). This CDR3 spans 13 amino acids. CDR1 is MNHNS, CDR2 SASEGT, per germline. V gave up 6 bases and J gave up 8 bases, with 16 bases separating them. DNA of the CDR3: TGTGCCAGCAGGACAGTCCTGAGTTGGGGCTACACCTTC. This gives the protein CASRTVLSWGYTF.

This clonotype has at least ten counts. The gene calls are TRBV6-2 or TRBV6-3 and TRBJ1-5, with D perhaps TRBD1 (6 bases). The CDR3 is 16 residues long. Per the germline V gene, CDR1 is MNHEY and CDR2 is SVGEGT. The V and J ends lost 0 bases and 8 bases respectively, with 17 bases between them. The CDR3 region is CASSYSPRGREKPQHF. The CDR3 bases are TGTGCCAGCAGTTACTCCCCCCGGGGGCGCGAGAAGCCCCAGCATTTT.

This clonotype showed up just a few times. V gene TRBV12-3 or TRBV12-4 combines with J gene TRBJ1-1; D is ambiguous. The CDR3 loop spans 12 amino acids. Trimming left V 6 bases short and J 4 bases short, with 9 bases between. CDR3 sequence (DNA): TGTGCCAGCAGGGTCGGGAGCACTGAAGCTTTCTTT. It encodes CASRVGSTEAFF.

The sample holds many counts of this clonotype. This chain links TRBV6-2 or TRBV6-3 with TRBJ2-2; the D is unclear. Germline CDR1 and CDR2: MNHEY and SVGEGT. V lost 7 bases and J 0 bases, leaving 12 bases between the germline ends. The CDR3 is 15 amino acids. CDR3 nucleotide sequence: TGTGCCAGCATCCCTTCAGACGCGAACACCGGGGAGCTGTTTTTT. It is translated as CASIPSDANTGELFF.

The chain links TRBV7-6 to TRBJ2-7; 8 bases fit TRBD1. The CDR3 spans 17 residues. Germline V gene lookup returns CDR1 SGHVS and CDR2 FNYEAQ. CDR3: CASSLNRDRWGAYEQCV. The CDR3 DNA is TGTGCCAGCAGCTTGAACCGGGACAGGTGGGGGGCCTACGAGCAGTGCGTC.

At least ten counts were recorded for this clonotype. V is TRBV11-2 and J is TRBJ2-7, with a weak D call TRBD2 (5 bases). Germline loops: CDR1 SGHAT, CDR2 FQNNGV. V lost 2 bases, J lost 6 bases, and 8 bases lay in between. The CDR3 consists of 12 residues. In DNA form, the CDR3 reads TGTGCCAGCAGCTTAAGCGGAATCGAGCAGTACTTC. Translation gives CASSLSGIEQYF.

In its sample, this clonotype was seen many times. CDR3 amino acids: CASSSEPGPGVEKLFF. The CDR3 DNA reads TGCGCCAGCAGCTCGGAACCGGGCCCCGGGGTTGAAAAACTGTTTTTT. The V gene is TRBV5-1, the J gene TRBJ1-4; D is unclear. V shed 3 bases and J shed 7 bases, with 19 bases lying between them. CDR1 is SGHRS, CDR2 YFSETQ, per germline. The CDR3 consists of 16 residues.

To note about this clonotype: Its ends do not fully match the called genes, so a read error is possible. CDR3 region: CASSERGADTGELFF. The CDR3 DNA sequence: TGTGCTAGCAGCGAAAGGGGCGCGGACACCGGGGAGCTGTTTTTT. This sequence joins TRBV7-9 and TRBJ2-2; D is perhaps TRBD1 (5 bases). The CDR3 totals 15 residues. Germline CDR1 reads SEHNR; CDR2 reads FQNEAQ (reference sequence).

This clonotype was counted ten times or more. The chain is built from TRBV30 and TRBJ1-3, with D hard to call. The V and J ends lost 0 bases and 4 bases respectively, with 7 bases between them. The CDR3 has 13 residues. Germline assignment: CDR1 GTSNPN and CDR2 SVGIG (reference sequence). For the CDR3, the DNA is TGTGCCTGGAGTGTAGATTCGGGAAACACCATATATTTT. Translated, it gives CAWSVDSGNTIYF.

Points on this clonotype: Given a much more abundant clone one base away, this may be a read error. The chain uses TRBV6-1 and TRBJ1-2; D gene ambiguous. The V gene lost 5 bases and the J gene lost 1 base, with 5 bases spanning the gap. The CDR3 totals 12 residues. CDR1 is MNHNS, CDR2 SASEGT, per germline. The CDR3 DNA reads as TGTGCCAGCAGTCACAATAACTATGGCTACACCTTC. The encoded protein is CASSHNNYGYTF.

This clonotype was observed many times. The chain recombines TRBV3-1 with TRBJ1-2; D gene uncertain. V shed 3 bases and J shed 7 bases, with 12 bases lying between them. This CDR3 has 13 amino acids. Germline-derived CDR1 and CDR2 are LGHDT and YNNKEL (reference sequence). The CDR3: CASSQGGLRGYTF. As DNA, the CDR3 is TGTGCCAGCAGCCAGGGAGGGTTGCGTGGCTACACCTTC.

The V and J genes are TRBV7-2 and TRBJ2-3; 9 bases agree with TRBD2. Per germline, CDR1 SGHTA and CDR2 FQGNSA. The J segment lost 11 bases and the V segment lost 3 bases, leaving 15 bases of the junction unmatched. The CDR3 is made up of 16 amino acids. CDR3: CASSLRASGVYNEQYF. The CDR3 nucleotides read TGTGCCAGCAGCTTGAGGGCTAGCGGGGTATACAATGAGCAGTATTTT.

This clonotype was picked up many times. The chain carries TRBV6-5 and TRBJ1-6; possibly TRBD1 for D (6 bases). Trimming left V 4 bases short and J 5 bases short, with 15 bases between. The CDR3 is made up of 16 amino acids. Germline V CDR1 and CDR2: MNHEY, SVGAGI. CDR3 sequence reads: CASSSHLGADNSPLHF. CDR3 bases: TGTGCCAGCAGTTCCCATTTGGGGGCGGATAATTCACCCCTCCACTTT.

This clonotype was seen repeatedly, ten times or more. V and J are TRBV11-1 and TRBJ2-5; 7 bases line up with TRBD1. The CDR3 has 15 amino acids. Germline V gene data show CDR1 as SGHAT and CDR2 as FQDESV (reference sequence). Trimming removed 6 bases from V and 3 bases from J; junction bases left unmatched: 10. The DNA for the CDR3 is TGTGCCAGCAGTTCAGGGGGAAAATTGAAAGAGACCCAGTACTTC. Translating gives CASSSGGKLKETQYF. The variable domain in full, completed from reference TRBV11-1 and TRBJ2-5, reads EAEVAQSPRYKITEKSQAVAFWCDPISGHATLYWYRQILGQGPELLVQFQDESVVDDSQLPKDRFSAERLKGVDSTLKIQPAELGDSAMYLCASSSGGKLKETQYFGPGTRLLVL.

This clonotype was seen only once. The J gene is TRBJ1-6, the V gene TRBV28; tentatively, D is TRBD1 (6 bases). Germline-derived CDR1 and CDR2 are MDHEN and SYDVKM. The CDR3 is 17 amino acids. The germline V and J ends were trimmed by 5 bases and 11 bases, with 25 bases remaining between them. CDR3 protein: CASSPPPQGRKITPLHF. In nucleotides, the CDR3 is TGTGCCAGCAGTCCTCCTCCACAGGGCCGAAAGATTACACCCCTCCACTTT.

The chain couples TRBV7-9 to TRBJ2-1; 11 bases are a match to TRBD2. CDR3 length equals 15 residues. J was trimmed by 7 bases and V by 3 bases; bases with no gene match: 5. Germline V gene data show CDR1 as SEHNR and CDR2 as FQNEAQ (reference sequence). CDR3 sequence (DNA): TGTGCCAGCAGCTTGACTAGCGGGGATAGTAATGAGCAGTTCTTC. Amino acid sequence: CASSLTSGDSNEQFF.

At least ten counts were recorded for this clonotype. This chain uses TRBV7-6 with TRBJ2-5; 9 bases align to TRBD2. Per germline, CDR1 SGHVS and CDR2 FNYEAQ. V dropped 4 bases and J dropped 4; count of bases not matched to a gene: 7. This CDR3 has 15 amino acids. The CDR3 loop reads CASSSGLALRETQYF. The CDR3 coding sequence is TGTGCCAGCAGCTCGGGACTAGCACTGAGAGAGACCCAGTACTTC.

The chain has TRBV6-5 and TRBJ1-3; D gene uncertain. The germline V and J ends were trimmed by 9 bases and 2 bases, with 11 bases remaining between them. Per germline, CDR1 MNHEY and CDR2 SVGAGI. CDR3 size: 13 residues. This chain's CDR3 is CASSPSTGNTIYF. DNA for the CDR3: TGTGCCAGTAGTCCCTCGACTGGAAACACCATATATTTT.

Turning to this clonotype: This may arise from a read error, as a much more abundant clone is one base away. This chain joins TRBV9 and TRBJ2-1; the match to TRBD2 covers 14 bases. V trimming: 0 bases; J trimming: 7 bases; junction bases outside the gene matches: 6. From germline, CDR1 is SGDLS and CDR2 YYNGEE. The CDR3 runs 17 residues. The CDR3 DNA is TGTGCCAGCAGCGTAGTTGGGACTAGCGGGGGCGGAAATGAGCAGTTCTTC. Residues: CASSVVGTSGGGNEQFF. Full variable domain (missing parts from reference TRBV9 and TRBJ2-1): DSGVTQTPKHLITATGQRVTLRCSPRSGDLSVYWYQQSLDQGLQFLIQYYNGEERAKGNILERFSAQQFPDLHSELNLSSLELGDSALYFCASSVVGTSGGGNEQFFGPGTRLTVL.

This clonotype was seen many times. This sequence may be a read error, since a much larger clone differs from it by one base. The chain couples TRBV20-1 to TRBJ2-7, with a tentative D call TRBD1 (6 bases). The germline V gene has CDR1 DFQATT and CDR2 SNEGSKA (reference sequence). The CDR3 runs 11 residues. Here the CDR3 DNA reads TGCAGTGCAAAACAGGGCCACGAGCAGTCCTTC. It is translated as CSAKQGHEQSF.

To note about this clonotype: The conserved phenylalanine or tryptophan normally closing the CDR3 is absent here, so this likely arose from a read error. The chain combines TRBV4-1 with TRBJ2-5; TRBD1 aligns across 8 bases. CDR3 length: 14 amino acids. V gave up 4 bases and J gave up 11 bases; unmatched junction bases: 12. Germline V lookup: CDR1 MGHRA, CDR2 YSYEKL. The CDR3 DNA reads TGCGCCAGCAGCCTCCGACAGGGGCTCAATGAGCAGTACGTC. It codes for CASSLRQGLNEQYV.

This clonotype was recorded many times. The chain joins TRBV6-6 to TRBJ1-5; no reliable D call. Trimming took off 5 bases at V and 0 bases at J, with 8 bases between the two ends. CDR1 MNHNY and CDR2 SVGAGI come from the germline V gene (reference sequence). The CDR3 has 14 residues. CDR3 in amino acids: CASSDHNSNQPQHF. The CDR3 bases are TGTGCCAGCAGTGATCACAATAGCAATCAGCCCCAGCATTTT.

This chain connects TRBV15 to TRBJ2-7; D unresolved. Per germline, CDR1 LNHNV and CDR2 YYDKDF (reference sequence). V lost 0 bases to trimming and J lost 2 bases, with 11 bases between them. This CDR3 comprises 15 residues. The CDR3 bases are TGTGCCACCAGCAGAGAGGGTGCTAGAACCTACGAGCAGTACTTC. It translates to CATSREGARTYEQYF.